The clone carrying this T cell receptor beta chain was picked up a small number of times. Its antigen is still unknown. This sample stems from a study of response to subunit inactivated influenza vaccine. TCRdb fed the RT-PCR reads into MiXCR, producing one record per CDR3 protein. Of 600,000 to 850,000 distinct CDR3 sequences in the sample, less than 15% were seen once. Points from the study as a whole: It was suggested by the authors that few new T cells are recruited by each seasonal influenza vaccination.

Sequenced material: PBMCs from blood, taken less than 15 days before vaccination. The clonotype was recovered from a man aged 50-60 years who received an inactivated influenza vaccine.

CDR3 in DNA: TGTGCCAGCAGTTACTCGAGGGACAGACAAACCAATGAGCAGTTCTTC. Amino acids: CASSYSRDRQTNEQFF. The chain uses TRBV6-5 and TRBJ2-1; 7 positions agree with TRBD1. Per germline, CDR1 MNHEY and CDR2 SVGAGI. CDR3 length equals 16 residues. The ends lost 0 bases at V and 6 bases at J; junction bases unmatched: 8.